Sequencing of this TCR beta chain was carried out in a study of T cells in Graves' hyperthyroidism and ophthalmopathy. Study-level background: At the time of initial diagnosis and before any treatment, peripheral blood was collected.

This CDR3 spans 15 amino acids. Germline CDR1 reads KGHSH; CDR2 reads LQKENI. The trim removed 3 bases at V and 6 bases at J, leaving 8 bases unmatched. Researchers amplified the TCR beta CDR3 regions from RNA transcripts. The primer set for the first-round RT-PCR of the TCR CDR3 was HTBI. TCRdb re-called the multiplex PCR reads with MiXCR, one entry per CDR3 protein. Of 460,000 or so distinct CDR3 sequences in the sample, roughly an eighth were seen once. The clonotype originates from a young woman with Graves' hyperthyroidism. The chain employs TRBV18 and TRBJ1-2; TRBD1 matches 9 bases. Sample: blood. The CDR3 is CASSPPGQGSDGYTF. CDR3 bases: TGTGCCAGCTCACCGCCGGGACAGGGTTCAGATGGCTACACCTTC.